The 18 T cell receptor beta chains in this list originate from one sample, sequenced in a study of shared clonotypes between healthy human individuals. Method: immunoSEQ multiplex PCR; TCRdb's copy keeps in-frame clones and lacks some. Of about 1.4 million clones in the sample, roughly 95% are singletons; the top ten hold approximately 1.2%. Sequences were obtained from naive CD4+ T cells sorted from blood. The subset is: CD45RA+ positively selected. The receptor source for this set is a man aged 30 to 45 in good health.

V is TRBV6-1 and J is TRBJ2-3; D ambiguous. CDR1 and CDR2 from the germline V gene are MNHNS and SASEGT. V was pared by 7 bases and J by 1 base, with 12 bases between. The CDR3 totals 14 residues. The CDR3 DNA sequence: TGTGCCAGCACCCAAAGGGCCCGCACAGATACGCAGTATTTT. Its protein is CASTQRARTDTQYF.

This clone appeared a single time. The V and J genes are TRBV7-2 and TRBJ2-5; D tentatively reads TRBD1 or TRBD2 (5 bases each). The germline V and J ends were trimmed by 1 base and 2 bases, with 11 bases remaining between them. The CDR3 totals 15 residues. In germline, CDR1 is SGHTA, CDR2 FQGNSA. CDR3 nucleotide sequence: TGTGCCAGCAGCTTAGAGGGACGCAAGCAAGAGACCCAGTACTTC. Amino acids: CASSLEGRKQETQYF.

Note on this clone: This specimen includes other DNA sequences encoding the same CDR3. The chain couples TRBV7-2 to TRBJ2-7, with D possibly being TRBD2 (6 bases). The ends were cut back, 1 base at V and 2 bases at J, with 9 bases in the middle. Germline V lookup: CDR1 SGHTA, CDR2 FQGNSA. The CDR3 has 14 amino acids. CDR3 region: CASSLGLATYEQYF. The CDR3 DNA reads TGTGCCAGCAGCTTAGGGCTAGCGACCTACGAGCAGTACTTC.

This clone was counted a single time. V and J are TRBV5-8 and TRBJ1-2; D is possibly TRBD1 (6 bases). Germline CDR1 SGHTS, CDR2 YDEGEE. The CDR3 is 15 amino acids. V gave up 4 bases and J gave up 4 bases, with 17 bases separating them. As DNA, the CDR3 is TGTGCCAGCAGCGGCGCCTCCCAGGGGAGCTATGGCTACACCTTC. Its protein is CASSGASQGSYGYTF.

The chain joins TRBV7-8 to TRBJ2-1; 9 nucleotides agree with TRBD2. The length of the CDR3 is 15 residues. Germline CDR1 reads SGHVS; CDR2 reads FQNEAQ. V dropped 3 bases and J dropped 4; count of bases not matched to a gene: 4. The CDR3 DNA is TGTGCCAGCAGCTTGACTAGCGGAGAGTACAATGAGCAGTTCTTC. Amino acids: CASSLTSGEYNEQFF.

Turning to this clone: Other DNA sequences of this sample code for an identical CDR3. The CDR3 loop reads CASSLFAGEETQYF. The CDR3 DNA sequence: TGCGCCAGCAGCTTGTTCGCAGGGGAAGAGACCCAGTACTTC. V gene TRBV5-1 combines with J gene TRBJ2-5; D is possibly TRBD1 (6 bases). Per germline, CDR1 SGHRS and CDR2 YFSETQ. The CDR3 covers 14 residues. Trimming left V 1 base short and J 3 bases short, with 10 bases between.

The CDR3 region is CASSQSAGAQATQYF. The CDR3 DNA follows: TGTGCCAGCAGCCAATCGGCGGGAGCTCAGGCTACGCAGTATTTT. The chain couples TRBV28 to TRBJ2-3; 7 nucleotides line up with TRBD2. Germline V lookup: CDR1 MDHEN, CDR2 SYDVKM. CDR3 size: 15 residues. The V gene end was trimmed by 6 bases and the J gene end by 8 bases; junction bases not matched to a gene: 14.

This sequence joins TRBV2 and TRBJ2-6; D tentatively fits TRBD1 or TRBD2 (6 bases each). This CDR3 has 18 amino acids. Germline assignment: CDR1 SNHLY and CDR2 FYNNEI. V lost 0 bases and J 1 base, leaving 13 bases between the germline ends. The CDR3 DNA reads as TGTGCCAGCAGTGAAGCGCGTAGGGGGGCGTCTGGGGCCAACGTCCTGACTTTC. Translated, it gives CASSEARRGASGANVLTF.

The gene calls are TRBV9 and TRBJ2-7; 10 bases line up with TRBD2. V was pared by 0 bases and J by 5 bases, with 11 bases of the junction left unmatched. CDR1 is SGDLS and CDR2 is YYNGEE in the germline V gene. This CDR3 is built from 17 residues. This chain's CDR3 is CASSVDPAGGPLDEQYF. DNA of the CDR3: TGTGCCAGCAGCGTAGATCCAGCGGGAGGGCCACTGGACGAGCAGTACTTC. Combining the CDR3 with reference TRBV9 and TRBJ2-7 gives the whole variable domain DSGVTQTPKHLITATGQRVTLRCSPRSGDLSVYWYQQSLDQGLQFLIQYYNGEERAKGNILERFSAQQFPDLHSELNLSSLELGDSALYFCASSVDPAGGPLDEQYFGPGTRLTVT.

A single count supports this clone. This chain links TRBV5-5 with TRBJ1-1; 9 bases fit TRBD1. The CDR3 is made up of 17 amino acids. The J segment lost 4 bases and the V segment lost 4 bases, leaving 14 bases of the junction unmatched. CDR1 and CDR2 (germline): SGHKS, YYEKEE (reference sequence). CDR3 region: CASSQDRGRVIFTEAFF. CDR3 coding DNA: TGTGCCAGCAGCCAGGACAGGGGACGCGTGATCTTCACTGAAGCTTTCTTT.

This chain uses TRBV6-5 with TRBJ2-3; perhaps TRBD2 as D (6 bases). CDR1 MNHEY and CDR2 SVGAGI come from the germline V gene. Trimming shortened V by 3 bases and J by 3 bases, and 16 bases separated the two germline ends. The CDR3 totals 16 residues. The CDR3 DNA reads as TGTGCCAGCAGTTATTTAACAACGGGACTTACAGATACGCAGTATTTT. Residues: CASSYLTTGLTDTQYF.

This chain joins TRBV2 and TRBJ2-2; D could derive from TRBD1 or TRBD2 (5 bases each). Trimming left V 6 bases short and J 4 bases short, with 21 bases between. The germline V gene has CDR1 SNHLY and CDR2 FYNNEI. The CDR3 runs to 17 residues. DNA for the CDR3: TGTGCCAGCAGCTTTTTCGGCGGGCCTAGGGGCACCGGGGAGCTGTTTTTT. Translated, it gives CASSFFGGPRGTGELFF.

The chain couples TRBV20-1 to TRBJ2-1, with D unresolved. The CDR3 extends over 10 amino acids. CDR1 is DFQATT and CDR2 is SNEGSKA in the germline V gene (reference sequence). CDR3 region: CSMGWAEQFF. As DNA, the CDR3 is TGCAGCATGGGGTGGGCTGAGCAGTTCTTC.

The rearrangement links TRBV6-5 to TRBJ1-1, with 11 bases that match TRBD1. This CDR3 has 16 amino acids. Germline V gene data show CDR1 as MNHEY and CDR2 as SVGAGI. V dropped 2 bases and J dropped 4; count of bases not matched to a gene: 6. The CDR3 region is CASSYGQGAGITEAFF. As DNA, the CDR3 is TGTGCCAGCAGTTACGGACAGGGGGCAGGAATCACTGAAGCTTTCTTT.

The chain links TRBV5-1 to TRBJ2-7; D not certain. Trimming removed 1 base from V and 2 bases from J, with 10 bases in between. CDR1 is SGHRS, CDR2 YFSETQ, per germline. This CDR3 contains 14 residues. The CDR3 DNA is TGCGCCAGCAGCTTGCAGTCAGAGGCCTACGAGCAGTACTTC. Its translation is CASSLQSEAYEQYF.

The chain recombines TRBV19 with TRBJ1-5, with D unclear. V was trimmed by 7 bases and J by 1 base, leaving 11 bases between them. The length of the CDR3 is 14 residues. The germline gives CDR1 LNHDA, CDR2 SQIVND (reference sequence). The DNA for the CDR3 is TGTGCCAGTATTAGGGTTGGGAGCAATCAGCCCCAGCATTTT. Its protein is CASIRVGSNQPQHF.

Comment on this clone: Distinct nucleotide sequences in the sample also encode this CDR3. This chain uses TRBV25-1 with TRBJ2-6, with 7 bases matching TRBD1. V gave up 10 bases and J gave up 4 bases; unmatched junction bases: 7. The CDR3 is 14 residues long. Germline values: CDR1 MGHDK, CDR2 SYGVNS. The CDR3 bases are TGTGCCACACAGGGGCTTGGCGGGGCCAACGTCCTGACTTTC. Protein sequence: CATQGLGGANVLTF. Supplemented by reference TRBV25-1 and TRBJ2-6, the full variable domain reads EADIYQTPRYLVIGTGKKITLECSQTMGHDKMYWYQQDPGMELHLIHYSYGVNSTEKGDLSSESTVSRIRTEHFPLTLESARPSHTSQYLCATQGLGGANVLTFGAGSRLTVL.

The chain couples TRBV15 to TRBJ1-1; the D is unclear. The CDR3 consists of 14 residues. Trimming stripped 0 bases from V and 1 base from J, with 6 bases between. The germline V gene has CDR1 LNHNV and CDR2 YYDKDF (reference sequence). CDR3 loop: CATSRDQTNTEAFF. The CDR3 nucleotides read TGTGCCACCAGCAGAGATCAGACGAACACTGAAGCTTTCTTT.